What follows describes a single T cell receptor (beta chain). The germline gives CDR1 SGHRS, CDR2 YFSETQ. V dropped 3 bases and J dropped 0 bases, with 13 bases sitting between them. This CDR3 has 16 residues. Assay: immunoSEQ multiplex PCR; the TCRdb copy retains only in-frame clones and omits some. The sample carries over 100,000 clones, around 86% recorded once. This specimen comes from a study of blood T cell repertoires in COVID-19. The chain employs TRBV5-1 and TRBJ1-3; possibly TRBD1 for D (6 bases). The sequence was collected from a middle-aged man with acute or convalescent COVID-19. The sample consisted of peripheral blood. The CDR3 sequence is CASSSGQRSSGNTIYF. DNA for the CDR3: TGCGCCAGCAGCTCAGGACAGAGGAGCTCTGGAAACACCATATATTTT.